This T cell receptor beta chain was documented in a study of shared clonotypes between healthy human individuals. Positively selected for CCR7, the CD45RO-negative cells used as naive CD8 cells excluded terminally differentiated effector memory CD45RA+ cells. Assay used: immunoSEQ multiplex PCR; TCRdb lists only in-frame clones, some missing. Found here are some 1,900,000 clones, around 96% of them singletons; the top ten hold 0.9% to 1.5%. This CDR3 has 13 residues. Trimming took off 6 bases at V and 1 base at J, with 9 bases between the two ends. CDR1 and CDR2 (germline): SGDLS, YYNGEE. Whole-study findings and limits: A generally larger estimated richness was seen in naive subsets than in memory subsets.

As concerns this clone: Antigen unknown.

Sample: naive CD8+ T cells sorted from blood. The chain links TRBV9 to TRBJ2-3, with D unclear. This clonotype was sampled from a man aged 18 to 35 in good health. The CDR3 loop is CASNGGGTDTQYF. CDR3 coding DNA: TGTGCCAGCAACGGCGGAGGCACAGATACGCAGTATTTT. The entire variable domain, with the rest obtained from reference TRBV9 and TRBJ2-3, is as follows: DSGVTQTPKHLITATGQRVTLRCSPRSGDLSVYWYQQSLDQGLQFLIQYYNGEERAKGNILERFSAQQFPDLHSELNLSSLELGDSALYFCASNGGGTDTQYFGPGTRLTVL.